The next 13 T cell receptor beta chains were all read from a single sample in a study of blood T cell repertoires in COVID-19. TCRdb's copy holds only in-frame clones and misses some; the assay was immunoSEQ multiplex PCR. The sample includes some 190,000 clones, around 76% of them seen just once. Specimen: peripheral blood. The receptors come from an older woman with COVID-19, enrolled during active disease.

The chain is built from TRBV4-1 and TRBJ2-1, with 7 bases that match TRBD1. Germline V gene data show CDR1 as MGHRA and CDR2 as YSYEKL. The CDR3 contains 18 residues. The V and J ends lost 2 bases and 9 bases, in that order; junction bases with no gene match: 19. The CDR3 DNA reads TGCGCCAGCAGCCAAATTCAACCCCGGCAGGGACAGAGTGTTGAGCAGTTCTTC. Its translation is CASSQIQPRQGQSVEQFF.

V usage is TRBV24-1 and J usage is TRBJ2-1; TRBD1 might be the D (5 bases). V dropped 5 bases and J dropped 7 bases, with 11 bases sitting between them. The CDR3 is 13 residues long. Per the germline V gene, CDR1 is KGHDR and CDR2 is SFDVKD. The CDR3 coding sequence is TGTGCCACCAGTGCTAAGACAGCTAATGAGCAGTTCTTC. The encoded protein is CATSAKTANEQFF.

This clone was seen just once. The genes are TRBV7-2 and TRBJ2-5; 9 nucleotides agree with TRBD2. CDR1 is SGHTA and CDR2 is FQGNSA in the germline V gene. With V trimmed by 1 base and J by 1 base, 7 bases remained unmatched. The CDR3 covers 17 residues. CDR3 sequence reads: CASSLVSGGGVQETQYF. CDR3 nucleotide sequence: TGTGCCAGCAGCTTAGTATCGGGCGGGGGGGTCCAAGAGACCCAGTACTTC.

V and J are TRBV28 and TRBJ2-1, with 9 bases aligning to TRBD1. Trimming at V came to 3 bases and at J to 8 bases, leaving 11 bases not matched to a gene. The CDR3 runs 16 residues. Looked up from germline, CDR1 is MDHEN and CDR2 is SYDVKM. CDR3 in DNA: TGTGCCAGCAGTTTGCCCCCTGGAGGACAGGGGTATGAGCAGTTCTTC. As protein: CASSLPPGGQGYEQFF.

The chain joins TRBV7-3 to TRBJ1-2; 8 bases are a match to TRBD1. CDR1 and CDR2 from the germline V gene are SGHTA and FQGTGA. The CDR3 length is 13 residues. V gave up 5 bases and J gave up 10 bases; unmatched junction bases: 9. CDR3 coding DNA: TGTGCCAGCAGCCCCCGGACAGGGTGGGCCTACACCTTC. Its protein product is CASSPRTGWAYTF.

The CDR3 loop reads CASSSIAGGIGNEQFF. DNA for the CDR3: TGCGCCAGCAGCTCTATAGCGGGGGGGATTGGCAATGAGCAGTTCTTC. The chain carries TRBV5-1 and TRBJ2-1; 11 bases line up with TRBD2. Trimming removed 3 bases from V and 6 bases from J; junction bases left unmatched: 8. Germline V CDR1 and CDR2: SGHRS, YFSETQ. CDR3 length equals 16 residues.

The V and J genes are TRBV5-4 and TRBJ1-2; 9 bases agree with TRBD1. The CDR3 has 16 residues. Germline V gene data show CDR1 as SGHNT and CDR2 as YYREEE (reference sequence). V shed 4 bases, J shed 3 bases, and the junction held 10 bases outside the gene matches. The CDR3 DNA sequence: TGTGCCAGCAGCCGGCCCGGGACAGGGAGGGACTATGGCTACACCTTC. Translated: CASSRPGTGRDYGYTF. The complete variable domain, with remaining parts taken from reference TRBV5-4 and TRBJ1-2, reads ETGVTQSPTHLIKTRGQQVTLRCSSQSGHNTVSWYQQALGQGPQFIFQYYREEENGRGNFPPRFSGLQFPNYSSELNVNALELDDSALYLCASSRPGTGRDYGYTFGSGTRLTVV.

This chain uses TRBV7-3 with TRBJ2-2, with a possible D match to TRBD2 (5 bases). V lost 5 bases and J lost 0, with 7 bases in between. There are 14 residues in the CDR3. CDR1 and CDR2 from the germline V gene are SGHTA and FQGTGA. For the CDR3, the DNA is TGTGCCAGCAGCGTAGCGCCGAACACCGGGGAGCTGTTTTTT. It encodes CASSVAPNTGELFF.

CDR3 DNA sequence: TGTGCCAGCAGCCGGGACAGGGGGCGCAACGGGGAGCTGTTTTTT. It specifies CASSRDRGRNGELFF. V gene TRBV9 combines with J gene TRBJ2-2, with 12 bases identical to TRBD1. The CDR3 sequence is 15 residues long. CDR1 is SGDLS, CDR2 YYNGEE, per germline. The V and J ends lost 4 bases and 7 bases, in that order; junction bases with no gene match: 5.

This rearrangement joins TRBV11-2 to TRBJ2-3, with a tentative D call TRBD2 (6 bases). There are 15 residues in the CDR3. CDR1 is SGHAT, CDR2 FQNNGV, per germline. V lost 1 base and J lost 3, with 11 bases in between. The CDR3 DNA reads as TGTGCCAGCAGCTTAGGGACCGGAGGGACAGATACGCAGTATTTT. Residues: CASSLGTGGTDTQYF.

J is TRBJ1-2 and V is TRBV6-6, with D possibly TRBD1 on 6 matching bases. V was pared by 6 bases and J by 4 bases, with 18 bases between. The CDR3 is made up of 15 amino acids. Germline lookup yields CDR1 MNHNY and CDR2 SVGAGI (reference sequence). DNA of the CDR3: TGTGCCAGCAGCAATCCGACAGGAAGGGGCTATGGCTACACCTTC. This gives the protein CASSNPTGRGYGYTF.

The chain couples TRBV19 to TRBJ2-7; 8 positions match TRBD2. Germline V gene sequence: CDR1 LNHDA, CDR2 SQIVND (reference sequence). The CDR3 length is 12 residues. Here the CDR3 reads CGSGRGVCEQYV. The CDR3 DNA reads TGTGGCTCGGGGCGGGGGGTGTGCGAGCAGTACGTC.

This clone has more than one count but fewer than ten. The V call is TRBV9, the J call TRBJ2-6; 8 bases agree with TRBD2. Germline loops: CDR1 SGDLS, CDR2 YYNGEE. The CDR3 contains 16 residues. The V and J ends lost 4 bases and 0 bases, in that order; junction bases with no gene match: 3. The CDR3 region is CASSITSGSGANVLTF. The CDR3, as DNA: TGTGCCAGCAGCATAACTAGCGGCTCTGGGGCCAACGTCCTGACTTTC.